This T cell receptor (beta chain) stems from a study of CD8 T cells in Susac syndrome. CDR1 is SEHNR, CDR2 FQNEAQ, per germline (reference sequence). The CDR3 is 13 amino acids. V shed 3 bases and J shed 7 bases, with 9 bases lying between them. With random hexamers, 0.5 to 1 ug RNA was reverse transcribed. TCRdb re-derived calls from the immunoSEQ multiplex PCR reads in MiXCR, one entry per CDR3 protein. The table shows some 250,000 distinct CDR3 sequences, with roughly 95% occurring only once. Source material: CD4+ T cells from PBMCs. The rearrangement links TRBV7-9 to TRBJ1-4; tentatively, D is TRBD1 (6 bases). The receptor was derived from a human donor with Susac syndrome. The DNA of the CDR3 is TGTGCCAGCAGCTTCGGGGGGCGTGAAAAACTGTTTTTT. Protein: CASSFGGREKLFF.